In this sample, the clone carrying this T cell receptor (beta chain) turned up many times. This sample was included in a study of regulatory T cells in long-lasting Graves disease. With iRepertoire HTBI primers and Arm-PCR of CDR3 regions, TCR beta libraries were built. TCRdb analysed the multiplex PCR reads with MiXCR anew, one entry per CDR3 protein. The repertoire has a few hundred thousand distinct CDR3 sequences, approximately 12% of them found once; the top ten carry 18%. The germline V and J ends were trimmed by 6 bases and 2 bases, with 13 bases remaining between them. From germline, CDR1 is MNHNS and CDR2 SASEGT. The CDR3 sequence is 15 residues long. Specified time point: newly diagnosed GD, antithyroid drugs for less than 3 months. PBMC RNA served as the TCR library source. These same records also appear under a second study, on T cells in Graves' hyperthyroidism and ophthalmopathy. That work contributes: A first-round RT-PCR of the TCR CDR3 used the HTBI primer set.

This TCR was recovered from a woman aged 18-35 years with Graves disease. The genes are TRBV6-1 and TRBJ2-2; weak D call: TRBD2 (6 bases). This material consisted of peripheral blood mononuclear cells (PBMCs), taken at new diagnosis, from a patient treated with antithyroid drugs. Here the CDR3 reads CASSTGTPNTGELFF. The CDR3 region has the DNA TGTGCCAGCAGCACCGGGACTCCAAACACCGGGGAGCTGTTTTTT.